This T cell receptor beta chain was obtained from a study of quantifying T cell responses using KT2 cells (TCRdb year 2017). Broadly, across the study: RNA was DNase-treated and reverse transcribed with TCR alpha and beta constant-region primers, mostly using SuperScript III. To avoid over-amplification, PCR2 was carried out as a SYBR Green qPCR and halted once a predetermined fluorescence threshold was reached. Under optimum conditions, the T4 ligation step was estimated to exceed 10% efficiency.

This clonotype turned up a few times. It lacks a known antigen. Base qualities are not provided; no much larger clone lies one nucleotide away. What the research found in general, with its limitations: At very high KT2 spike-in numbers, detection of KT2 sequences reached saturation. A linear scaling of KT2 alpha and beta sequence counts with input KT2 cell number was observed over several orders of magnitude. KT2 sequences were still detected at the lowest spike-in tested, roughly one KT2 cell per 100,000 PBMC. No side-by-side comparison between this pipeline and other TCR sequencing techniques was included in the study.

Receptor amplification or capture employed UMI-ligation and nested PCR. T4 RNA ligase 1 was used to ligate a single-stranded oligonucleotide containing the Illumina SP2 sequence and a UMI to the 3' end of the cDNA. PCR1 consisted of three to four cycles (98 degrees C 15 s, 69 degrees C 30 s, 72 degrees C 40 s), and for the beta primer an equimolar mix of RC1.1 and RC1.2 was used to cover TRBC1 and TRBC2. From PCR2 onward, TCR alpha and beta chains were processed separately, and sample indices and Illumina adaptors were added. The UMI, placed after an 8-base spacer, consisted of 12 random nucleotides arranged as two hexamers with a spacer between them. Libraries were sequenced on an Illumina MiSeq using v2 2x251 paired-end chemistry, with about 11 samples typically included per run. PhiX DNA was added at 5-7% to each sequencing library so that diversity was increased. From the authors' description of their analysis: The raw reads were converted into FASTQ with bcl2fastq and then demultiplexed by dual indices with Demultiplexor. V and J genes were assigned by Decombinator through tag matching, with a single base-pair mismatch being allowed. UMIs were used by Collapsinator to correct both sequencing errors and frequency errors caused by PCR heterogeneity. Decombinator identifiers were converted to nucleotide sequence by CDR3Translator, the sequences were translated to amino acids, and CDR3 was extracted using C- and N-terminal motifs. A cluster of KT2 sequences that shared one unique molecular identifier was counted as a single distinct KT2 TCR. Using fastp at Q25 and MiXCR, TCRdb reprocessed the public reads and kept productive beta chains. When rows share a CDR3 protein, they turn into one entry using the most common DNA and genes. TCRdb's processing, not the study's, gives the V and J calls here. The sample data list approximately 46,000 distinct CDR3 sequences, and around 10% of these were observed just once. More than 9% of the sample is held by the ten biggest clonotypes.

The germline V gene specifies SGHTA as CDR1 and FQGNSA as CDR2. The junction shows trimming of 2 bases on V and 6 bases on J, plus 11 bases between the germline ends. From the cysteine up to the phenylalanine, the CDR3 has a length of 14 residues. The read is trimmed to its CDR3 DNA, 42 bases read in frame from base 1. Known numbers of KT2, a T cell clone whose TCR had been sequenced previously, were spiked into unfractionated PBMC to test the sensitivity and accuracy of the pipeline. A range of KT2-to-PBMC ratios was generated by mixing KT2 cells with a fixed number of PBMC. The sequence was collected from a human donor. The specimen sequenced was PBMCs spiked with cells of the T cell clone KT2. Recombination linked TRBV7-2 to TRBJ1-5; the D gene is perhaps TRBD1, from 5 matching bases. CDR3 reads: CASSLSGTVQPQHF. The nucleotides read TGTGCCAGCAGCTTATCAGGGACCGTTCAGCCCCAGCATTTT.